This TCR beta chain was sequenced in a study of Graves' ophthalmopathy and Graves' hyperthyroidism. Study findings and constraints: Discriminating ophthalmopathy from stable hyperthyroidism, a 13-signature model attained a sensitivity of about 89% and a specificity of around 77%. Both an approximately 68% sensitivity and a 72.22% specificity characterized the model's predictions of ophthalmopathy progression. Most clonotypes expanded in thyroid above 0.001 frequency were present in blood too.

PBMCs were density-gradient isolated from roughly 9.5 ml fresh blood. Amplification targeted the TCR beta CDR3 regions, with RNA transcripts as the source material. The authors performed first-round RT-PCR with HTBI primers and then a second-round multiplex PCR. Each CDR3 protein gets one entry after TCRdb re-called the multiplex PCR reads with MiXCR. The table records about 700,000 distinct CDR3 sequences, roughly 40% of them present only once. About this clonotype: Its antigen is currently unknown.

Germline values: CDR1 SEHNR, CDR2 FQNEAQ (reference sequence). V dropped 5 bases and J dropped 4; count of bases not matched to a gene: 16. The CDR3 totals 18 residues. V is TRBV7-9 and J is TRBJ1-2; 10 bases agree with TRBD1. This TCR derives from an adult man with Graves' ophthalmopathy. The sample consisted of peripheral blood. The CDR3 DNA reads as TGTGCCAGCAGCCCGAATACAGGGACAGGGGTTTTCACCTATGGCTACACCTTC. Protein: CASSPNTGTGVFTYGYTF.